This T cell receptor beta chain was found in a study of OX40 agonist ivuxolimab in advanced cancers. Study background: Among those enrolled, mean age was about 60 years (range about 23 to 90) and 82.7% were male.

Blood sampling took place at baseline, cycle 4 day 1, and cycle 7 day 1. Only in-frame clones appear in the TCRdb table, and some are missing; sequencing was by immunoSEQ multiplex PCR. The data contain some 110,000 clones, 80% to 95% of them singletons. The specimen comprised CD4+ or CD8+ T cells sorted from blood, sampled in a trial of the OX40 agonist ivuxolimab. This TCR derives from an adult with an advanced solid tumor such as melanoma, head and neck, liver or kidney cancer.

The DNA of the CDR3 is TGTGCCAGCAGCACAGACACCGGGGGGGTCTATAAAGAGCAGTACTTC. Translation gives CASSTDTGGVYKEQYF. The V and J genes are TRBV11-2 and TRBJ2-7, with 8 bases lining up with TRBD2. The V gene end was trimmed by 5 bases and the J gene end by 7 bases; junction bases not matched to a gene: 16. The CDR3 runs to 16 residues. Germline-derived CDR1 and CDR2 are SGHAT and FQNNGV. Together with reference TRBV11-2 and TRBJ2-7, the CDR3 gives the full variable domain: EAGVAQSPRYKIIEKRQSVAFWCNPISGHATLYWYQQILGQGPKLLIQFQNNGVVDDSQLPKDRFSAERLKGVDSTLKIQPAKLEDSAVYLCASSTDTGGVYKEQYFGPGTRLTVT.